These 11 T cell receptor beta chains were sequenced from one sample in a study of T cell responses to AZD1222 COVID-19 vaccine. The protocol was immunoSEQ multiplex PCR, while the TCRdb copy is restricted to in-frame clones and leaves out a portion. The sample gives 90,000 to 150,000 clones, 80% to 90% of which show up once; about 7.1% is in the top ten. Sample: peripheral blood, taken 28 days after the second AZD1222 dose. Every receptor here comes from an adult who received the AZD1222 COVID-19 vaccine.

The sample holds one count of this clone. The chain couples TRBV5-1 to TRBJ2-1; no definite D call. The CDR3 is 15 amino acids. Looked up from germline, CDR1 is SGHRS and CDR2 is YFSETQ. With 0 bases removed from V and 0 bases from J, the gap between germline ends came to 7 bases. CDR3 residues: CASSLVASSYNEQFF. CDR3 in DNA: TGCGCCAGCAGCTTGGTCGCGAGCTCCTACAATGAGCAGTTCTTC.

This chain connects TRBV15 to TRBJ2-7; tentatively, D is TRBD2 (7 bases). The CDR3 totals 14 residues. Germline CDR1 LNHNV, CDR2 YYDKDF (reference sequence). V was shortened by 5 bases and J by 6 bases, with 17 bases between the two germline ends. CDR3 nucleotides: TGTGCCACCAGCCTAGAGGCAGGGGAGGGCGAGCAGTACTTC. As protein: CATSLEAGEGEQYF.

V usage is TRBV18 and J usage is TRBJ2-1; 10 positions match TRBD2. V dropped 2 bases and J dropped 0; count of bases not matched to a gene: 7. The CDR3 totals 18 residues. From germline, CDR1 is KGHSH and CDR2 LQKENI. The CDR3 DNA reads TGTGCCAGCTCACCAGGGGGACTAGCGCTGAGCTCCTACAATGAGCAGTTCTTC. This translates into CASSPGGLALSSYNEQFF.

This clone was counted once. Relative to the germline gene, one junction end is altered; a read error may explain this. J is TRBJ1-2 and V is TRBV24-1; 7 nucleotides agree with TRBD1. CDR3 size: 14 residues. CDR1 KGHDR and CDR2 SFDVKD come from the germline V gene. CDR3 protein: CATNTGTAKYGYTF. CDR3 nucleotides: TGTGCCACCAATACCGGGACAGCTAAATATGGCTACACCTTC.

The chain uses TRBV12-3 or TRBV12-4 and TRBJ2-7, with 7 bases lining up with TRBD1. The junction had 5 bases not matched to a gene; V was cut back by 8 bases and J by 1 base. This CDR3 is 13 amino acids long. The CDR3 bases are TGTGCCAGCCGATCAGGGGGTTCCTACGAGCAGTACTTC. Translated: CASRSGGSYEQYF.

This chain joins TRBV30 and TRBJ1-2; TRBD1 agrees at 9 bases. Germline V gives CDR1 GTSNPN, CDR2 SVGIG (reference sequence). The CDR3 is made up of 15 amino acids. Trimming at V came to 1 base and at J to 0 bases, leaving 3 bases not matched to a gene. The CDR3 protein is CAWSAGTGPNYGYTF. In DNA form, the CDR3 reads TGTGCCTGGAGTGCCGGGACAGGGCCTAACTATGGCTACACCTTC.

This chain joins TRBV6-5 and TRBJ2-7; D not certain. V dropped 0 bases and J dropped 3 bases, with 6 bases sitting between them. The germline gives CDR1 MNHEY, CDR2 SVGAGI. The CDR3 sequence is 13 residues long. For the CDR3, the DNA is TGTGCCAGCAGTTACTCGGCCCTCTACGAGCAGTACTTC. The encoded protein is CASSYSALYEQYF.

The J gene is TRBJ1-1, the V gene TRBV5-1; D is perhaps TRBD1 (6 bases). The CDR3 runs to 15 residues. V lost 4 bases to trimming and J lost 1 base, with 14 bases between them. The germline gives CDR1 SGHRS, CDR2 YFSETQ. The CDR3 region is CASSALQGGNTEAFF. The CDR3 nucleotides are TGCGCCAGCAGCGCGCTACAGGGAGGGAACACTGAAGCTTTCTTT.

The chain joins TRBV23-1 to TRBJ2-7; tentative D call: TRBD2 (5 bases). TRBV23-1 is given ORF status, its function remaining uncertain. Trimming removed 2 bases from V and 7 bases from J, with 21 bases in between. The CDR3 is 16 residues long. CDR3 nucleotides: TGCGCCAGCAGTCAACCACCCGAGGGCCTCATGGAAGAGCAGTACTTC. Residues: CASSQPPEGLMEEQYF.

This clone was seen once. J is TRBJ2-5 and V is TRBV30, with D maybe TRBD2 (5 bases). V lost 3 bases, J lost 5 bases, and 16 bases lay in between. There are 14 residues in the CDR3. Germline-derived CDR1 and CDR2 are GTSNPN and SVGIG (reference sequence). The CDR3 DNA sequence: TGTGCCTGGAGAAAGGAACAACCGGGGGAGACCCAGTACTTC. It codes for CAWRKEQPGETQYF.

J is TRBJ2-2 and V is TRBV7-3, with 7 bases matching TRBD2. The junction had 10 bases not matched to a gene; V was cut back by 2 bases and J by 4 bases. Per germline, CDR1 SGHTA and CDR2 FQGTGA. CDR3 size: 17 residues. In DNA form, the CDR3 reads TGTGCCAGCAGCTTAGCGTTGGCGGGAGCGTCCACCGGGGAGCTGTTTTTT. Encoded protein: CASSLALAGASTGELFF.